This TCR beta chain derives from a study of blood T cell repertoires in COVID-19. Clones were sequenced by immunoSEQ multiplex PCR, and TCRdb holds only the in-frame ones, with some missing. The data contain approximately 300,000 clones, about nine tenths of them singletons. CDR3 length: 14 residues. Germline-derived CDR1 and CDR2 are SGHDT and YYEEEE. V was shortened by 4 bases and J by 4 bases, with 14 bases between the two germline ends. The sequencing input was peripheral blood. The sequence was obtained from a man aged 45 to 65 with active or convalescent COVID-19. V and J are TRBV5-6 and TRBJ1-2, with D possibly matching TRBD1 (6 bases). CDR3 DNA sequence: TGTGCCAGCAGCGGGGGGGGCCGCTCCTATGGCTACACCTTC. It specifies CASSGGGRSYGYTF.